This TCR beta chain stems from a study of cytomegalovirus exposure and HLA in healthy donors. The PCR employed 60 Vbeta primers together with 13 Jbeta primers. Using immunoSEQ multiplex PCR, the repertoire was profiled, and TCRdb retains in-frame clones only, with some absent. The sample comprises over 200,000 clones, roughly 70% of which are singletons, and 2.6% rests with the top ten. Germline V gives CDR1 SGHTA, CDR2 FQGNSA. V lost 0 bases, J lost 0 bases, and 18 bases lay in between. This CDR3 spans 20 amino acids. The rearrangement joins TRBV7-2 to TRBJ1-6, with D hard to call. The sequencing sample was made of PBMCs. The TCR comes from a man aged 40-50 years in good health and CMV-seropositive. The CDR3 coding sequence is TGTGCCAGCAGCTTAGCGGAGGGCGTTTTGGGGAGCTCCTATAATTCACCCCTCCACTTT. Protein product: CASSLAEGVLGSSYNSPLHF.